This T cell receptor (beta chain) is drawn from a study of control samples from healthy donors and cancer patients. Produced via immunoSEQ multiplex PCR; TCRdb's table is partial and in-frame only. The table records some 170,000 clones, 96% of them present only once. As for this clone: One end of the junction does not line up with germline, which may come from a read error.

Material: blood. The TCR originated in a woman between 25 and 40 years old in good health.

This CDR3 reads CASRQEPRDRGQPQHF. In DNA form, the CDR3 reads TGCGCCAGCAGACAAGAGCCGCGAGACAGGGGTCAGCCCCAGCATTTT. This chain uses TRBV4-1 with TRBJ1-5; TRBD1 matches at 8 bases. Germline-derived CDR1 and CDR2 are MGHRA and YSYEKL. The CDR3 length is 16 residues.